This paragraph reports one T cell receptor (beta chain). Antigen specificity is unknown. All patients relapsed after autologous stem cell transplantation, and brentuximab vedotin exposure varied. This specimen comes from a study of PD-1 blockade in classical Hodgkin lymphoma. Whole-study findings and limits: It was among complete responders that baseline diversity resembled that of newly diagnosed patients.

Trimming removed 4 bases at V and 5 bases at J, with 19 bases between. The CDR3 has 16 residues. Germline CDR1 reads SGHRS; CDR2 reads YFSETQ. The method was immunoSEQ multiplex PCR; TCRdb's version includes in-frame clones alone and lacks a portion of them. The sample lists roughly 97,000 clones, approximately 88% occurring once. The receptor's source is a human donor with classical Hodgkin lymphoma. The sample consisted of peripheral blood mononuclear cells (PBMCs), taken at baseline. The chain joins TRBV5-1 to TRBJ2-1; D may be TRBD1 (5 bases). The CDR3 loop is CASSTPPGLGDNEQFF. The CDR3 nucleotides are TGCGCCAGCAGCACACCCCCGGGTCTAGGGGACAATGAGCAGTTCTTC.